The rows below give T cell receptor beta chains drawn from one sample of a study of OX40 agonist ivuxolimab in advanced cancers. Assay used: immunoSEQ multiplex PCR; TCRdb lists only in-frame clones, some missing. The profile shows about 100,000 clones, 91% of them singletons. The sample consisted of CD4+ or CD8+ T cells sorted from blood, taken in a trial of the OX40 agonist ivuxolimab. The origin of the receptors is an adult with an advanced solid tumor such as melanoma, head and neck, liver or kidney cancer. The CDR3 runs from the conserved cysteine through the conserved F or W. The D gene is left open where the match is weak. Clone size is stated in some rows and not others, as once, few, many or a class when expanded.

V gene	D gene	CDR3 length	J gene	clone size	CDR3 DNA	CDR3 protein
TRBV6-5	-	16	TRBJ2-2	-	TGTGCCAGCAGTTACTCGGGGCGACTAACAACCGGGGAGCTGTTTTTT	CASSYSGRLTTGELFF
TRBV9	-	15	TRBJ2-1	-	TGTGCCAGCAGCGTAGGCCTACAGTTAAACAATGAGCAGTTCTTC	CASSVGLQLNNEQFF
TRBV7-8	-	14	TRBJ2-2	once	TGTGCCAGCAGCTTAGGGACGAACACCGGGGAGCTGTTTTTT	CASSLGTNTGELFF
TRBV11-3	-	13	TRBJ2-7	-	TGTGCCAGCAGCTCCCGGGGGGCCGGTGAGCAGTACTTC	CASSSRGAGEQYF
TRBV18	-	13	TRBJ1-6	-	TGTGCCAGCTCACCGGCCCCGAATTCACCCCTCCACTTT	CASSPAPNSPLHF
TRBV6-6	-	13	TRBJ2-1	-	TGTGCCAGCAGTTCGACCGGGGACAATGAGCAGTTCTTC	CASSSTGDNEQFF
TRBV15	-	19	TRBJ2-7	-	TGTGCCACCAGCAGAGATCACAACCGCCCGACAGGTATGGCCTACGAGCAGTACTTC	CATSRDHNRPTGMAYEQYF
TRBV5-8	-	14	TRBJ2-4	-	TGTGCCAGCGTAGTAGGTTGGGCCACGGACATTCAGTACTTC	CASVVGWATDIQYF
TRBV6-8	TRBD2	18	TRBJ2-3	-	TGTGCCAGCAGTTACGGGACTAGCGGGAACGATGGCACAGATACGCAGTATTTT	CASSYGTSGNDGTDTQYF
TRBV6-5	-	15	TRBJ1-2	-	TGTGCCAGCAGTTACTCCCCAGGGGTTAACTATGGCTACACCTTC	CASSYSPGVNYGYTF
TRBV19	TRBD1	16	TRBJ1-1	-	TGTGCCAGTAGTCCTCCATCGACAGGGGGCTTCTCTGAAGCTTTCTTT	CASSPPSTGGFSEAFF
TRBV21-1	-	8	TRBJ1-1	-	TGTGCCAGCAGGGTTGCTTTCTTT	CASRVAFF
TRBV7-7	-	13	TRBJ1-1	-	TGTGCTAGCAGCTTAGACACGAACACTGAAGCTTTCTTT	CASSLDTNTEAFF
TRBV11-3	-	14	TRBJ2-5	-	TGTGCCAGCAGCGCGGACAGAGCACAAGAGACCCAGTACTTC	CASSADRAQETQYF
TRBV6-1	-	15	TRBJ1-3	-	TGTGCCAGCAGTGAACAGGGACACTCTGGAAACACCATATATTTT	CASSEQGHSGNTIYF
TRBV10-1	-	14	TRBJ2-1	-	TGCGCCAGCAGTGAGAGGGCTCAGTACAATGAGCAGTTCTTC	CASSERAQYNEQFF
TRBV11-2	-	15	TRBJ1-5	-	TGTGCCAGCAGCTTAGCCGGGGGGGCTTCTCAGCCCCAGCATTTT	CASSLAGGASQPQHF
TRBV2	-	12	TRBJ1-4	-	TGTGCCAGCAGGGCAACTAATGAAAAACTGTTTTTT	CASRATNEKLFF